The present T cell receptor beta chain was sequenced within a study of cytomegalovirus exposure and HLA in healthy donors. The CDR3 covers 14 residues. The ends were cut back, 8 bases at V and 0 bases at J, with 13 bases in the middle. Germline CDR1 and CDR2: MNHNS and SASEGT. PCR employed 60 Vbeta and 13 Jbeta primers. Using immunoSEQ multiplex PCR, the repertoire was profiled, and TCRdb retains in-frame clones only, with some absent. The sample holds 150,000 to 200,000 clones, 87% seen once. This clone was seen a single time. The specimen sequenced was PBMCs. This rearrangement joins TRBV6-1 to TRBJ1-1; D uncertain. The clonotype was recovered from a woman aged 25 to 45 in good health and CMV-seronegative. The CDR3 spells CASPRGIMNTEAFF. The CDR3 DNA follows: TGTGCCAGCCCCAGAGGGATTATGAACACTGAAGCTTTCTTT.